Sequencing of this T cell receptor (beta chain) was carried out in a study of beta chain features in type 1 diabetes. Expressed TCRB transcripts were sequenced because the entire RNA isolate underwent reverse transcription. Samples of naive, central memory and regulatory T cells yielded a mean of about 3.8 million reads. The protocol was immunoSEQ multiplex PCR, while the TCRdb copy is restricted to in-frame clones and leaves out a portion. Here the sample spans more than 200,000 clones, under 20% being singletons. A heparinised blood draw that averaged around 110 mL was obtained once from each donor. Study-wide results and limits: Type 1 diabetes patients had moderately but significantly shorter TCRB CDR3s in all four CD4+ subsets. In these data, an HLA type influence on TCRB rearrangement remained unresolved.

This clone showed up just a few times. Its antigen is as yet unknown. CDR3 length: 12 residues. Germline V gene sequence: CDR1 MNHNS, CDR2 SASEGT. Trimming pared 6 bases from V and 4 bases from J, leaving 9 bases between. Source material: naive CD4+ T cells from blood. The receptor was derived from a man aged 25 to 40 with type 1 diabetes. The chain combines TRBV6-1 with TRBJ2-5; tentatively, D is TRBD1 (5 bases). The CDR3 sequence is CASSLQGETQYF. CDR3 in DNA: TGTGCCAGCAGCCTCCAGGGAGAGACCCAGTACTTC.